A single T cell receptor (beta chain) is shown here with its context. Germline CDR1 DFQATT, CDR2 SNEGSKA (reference sequence). This CDR3 is built from 14 residues. This sample stems from a study of T-cell reconstitution after alpha-beta-depleted transplantation in children. TCRbeta library construction was performed incorporating unique molecular identifiers. TCRdb redid the calling of the PCR reads with MiXCR, one entry per CDR3 protein. The data show about 370,000 distinct CDR3 sequences, roughly 20% seen once. The starting material was PBMCs from the stem cell graft donor, obtained from the stem cell graft. The chain uses TRBV20-1 and TRBJ2-3, with 14 bases lining up with TRBD2. The source of this sequence is a human donor who donated a stem cell graft to a child with acute myeloid leukemia. This CDR3 is CRSRTSGRTDTQYF. The CDR3 nucleotides are TGCAGGTCGCGGACTAGCGGGAGGACAGATACGCAGTATTTT.